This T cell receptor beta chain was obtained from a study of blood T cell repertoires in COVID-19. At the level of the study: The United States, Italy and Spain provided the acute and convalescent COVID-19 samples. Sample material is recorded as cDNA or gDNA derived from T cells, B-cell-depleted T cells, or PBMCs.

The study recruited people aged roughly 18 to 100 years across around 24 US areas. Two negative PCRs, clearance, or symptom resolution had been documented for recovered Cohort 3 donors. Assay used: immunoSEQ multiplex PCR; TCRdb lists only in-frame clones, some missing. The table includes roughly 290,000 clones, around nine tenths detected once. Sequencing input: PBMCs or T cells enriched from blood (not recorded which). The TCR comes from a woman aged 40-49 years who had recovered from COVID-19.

DNA for the CDR3: TGTGCCAGCAGCTTGGTGCAGGGTGACTATGGCTACACCTTC. It is translated as CASSLVQGDYGYTF. The chain recombines TRBV5-4 with TRBJ1-2; tentative D call: TRBD1 (5 bases). The germline V and J ends were trimmed by 0 bases and 3 bases, with 9 bases remaining between them. Germline loops: CDR1 SGHNT, CDR2 YYREEE (reference sequence). The CDR3 loop spans 14 amino acids. The variable domain in full, with the rest retrieved from reference TRBV5-4 and TRBJ1-2, is ETGVTQSPTHLIKTRGQQVTLRCSSQSGHNTVSWYQQALGQGPQFIFQYYREEENGRGNFPPRFSGLQFPNYSSELNVNALELDDSALYLCASSLVQGDYGYTFGSGTRLTVV.